The clone carrying this T cell receptor beta chain came up a few times. Its antigen is as yet unknown. A library prepared for alpha chains yielded this beta chain as an off-target read; its size is of little meaning. Trimming took 3 bases from V and 6 from J, leaving 13 bases between them. This CDR3 region has 14 residues. Time point meaning: sample taken at primary tumor resection. This record belongs to a study of spatial heterogeneity in lung cancer. Notes on the study in general: Counts of expanded intratumoral alpha and beta TCRs tracked tumor mutation counts.

One entry per CDR3 protein, called by TCRdb with MiXCR from the 5' RACE reads. In the table there are around 250 distinct CDR3 sequences, less than 30% of which are singletons. The sample was lung tumor tissue, taken at surgery. The TCR sequence derives from a male donor with early-stage non-small cell lung cancer. The chain employs TRBV12-3 or TRBV12-4 and TRBJ2-3; TRBD2 is a possible D gene (5 bases). The CDR3 here is CASSFGSTGDTQYF. The CDR3 coding sequence is TGTGCCAGCAGTTTCGGGTCGACGGGGGATACGCAGTATTTT.